The rows below give T cell receptor beta chains drawn from one sample of a study of graft-versus-host responses after intestinal transplantation. Their antigens are not known. Method: immunoSEQ multiplex PCR; TCRdb's copy keeps in-frame clones and lacks some. In the table there are approximately 110,000 clones, approximately 90% of which are singletons. The specimen was unstimulated CD4+ T cells sorted from spleen or lymph node cells, collected before transplant. These receptor sequences come from a human donor who was the organ donor for an intestinal transplant. Each CDR3 is given with its conserved first and last residue. D genes are given only for firm matches. Only part of the rows carry a size: once, few, many, or a class if the clone is expanded.

V gene	clone size	D gene	J gene	CDR3 protein	CDR3 DNA
TRBV28	NA	NA	TRBJ1-1	CASSFWDRLGTEAFF	TGTGCCAGCAGTTTTTGGGACCGTCTCGGTACTGAAGCTTTCTTT
TRBV25-1	NA	NA	TRBJ1-1	CASSELAGRNTEAFF	TGTGCCAGCAGTGAATTGGCAGGGAGGAACACTGAAGCTTTCTTT
TRBV2	NA	NA	TRBJ2-7	CASSEVPSGTVYEQYF	TGTGCCAGCAGTGAAGTTCCCAGCGGGACAGTCTACGAGCAGTACTTC
TRBV2	NA	TRBD2	TRBJ2-1	CASEGTSVNNEQFF	TGTGCCAGCGAGGGGACTAGCGTAAACAATGAGCAGTTCTTC
TRBV5-1	NA	TRBD2	TRBJ2-7	CASSWTSGSRYEQYF	TGCGCCAGCAGCTGGACTAGCGGGAGTAGGTACGAGCAGTACTTC
TRBV6-4	NA	TRBD1	TRBJ1-2	CASSASGGGGYTF	TGTGCCAGCAGTGCTTCAGGGGGAGGTGGCTACACCTTC
TRBV9	once	NA	TRBJ2-1	CASSVALLETHNEQFF	TGTGCCAGCAGCGTAGCTCTCCTAGAAACACACAATGAGCAGTTCTTC
TRBV4-2	NA	TRBD2	TRBJ2-1	CASSQDKALPNLADEQFF	TGTGCCAGCAGCCAAGACAAGGCTCTACCCAACCTAGCGGATGAGCAGTTCTTC
TRBV10-3	NA	TRBD2	TRBJ2-3	CAISESGLAGRSTDTQYF	TGTGCCATCAGTGAGTCTGGCCTAGCGGGTAGGAGCACAGATACGCAGTATTTT
TRBV28	NA	TRBD1	TRBJ1-1	CASTPPGQVNTEAFF	TGTGCCAGCACCCCCCCCGGACAGGTAAACACTGAAGCTTTCTTT
TRBV19	NA	NA	TRBJ1-4	CASSVRGTNEKLFF	TGTGCCAGTAGTGTGAGGGGGACTAATGAAAAACTGTTTTTT
TRBV4-2	NA	TRBD1	TRBJ1-4	CASSPGGEDEKLFF	TGTGCCAGCAGCCCAGGGGGCGAGGATGAAAAACTGTTTTTT
TRBV27	NA	TRBD1	TRBJ2-3	CASSRDRAFVTDTQYF	TGTGCCAGCAGCCGGGACAGGGCCTTTGTCACAGATACGCAGTATTTT
TRBV11-1	once	TRBD2	TRBJ2-5	CASSLRLAGETQYF	TGTGCCAGCAGCTTACGACTAGCGGGAGAGACCCAGTACTTC
TRBV28	NA	NA	TRBJ2-5	CASSLSQGRETQYF	TGTGCCAGCAGTTTATCCCAGGGGCGGGAGACCCAGTACTTC
TRBV2	NA	NA	TRBJ1-2	CASSVRANYGYTF	TGTGCCAGCAGTGTCAGAGCTAACTATGGCTACACCTTC
TRBV2	NA	TRBD2	TRBJ2-1	CASSPRGGRVYNEQFF	TGTGCCAGCAGTCCTCGTGGCGGGAGGGTTTACAATGAGCAGTTCTTC
TRBV9	NA	TRBD1	TRBJ1-5	CASSRTGNQPQHF	TGTGCCAGCAGCAGGACAGGGAATCAGCCCCAGCATTTT